The 16 T cell receptor beta chains below were found in one sample sequenced in a study of immune evolution from preneoplasia to lung adenocarcinoma. Clones were read by immunoSEQ multiplex PCR, and TCRdb kept only the in-frame ones, dropping some. The sample includes approximately 9,000 clones, about four fifths of them seen just once. Sequenced sample: FFPE adjacent normal lung tissue. These receptors were taken from a person between 55 and 80 years old with lung adenocarcinoma.

The CDR3 region is CASSPLGANTGELFF. The DNA for the CDR3 is TGTGCCAGCAGCCCACTAGGGGCGAACACCGGGGAGCTGTTTTTT. The chain joins TRBV7-8 to TRBJ2-2; D may match TRBD1 or TRBD2 (5 bases each). Looked up from germline, CDR1 is SGHVS and CDR2 is FQNEAQ. V was trimmed by 5 bases and J by 0 bases, leaving 10 bases between them. The length of the CDR3 is 15 residues.

V usage is TRBV7-3 and J usage is TRBJ2-3; TRBD2 matches at 7 bases. CDR1 is SGHTA, CDR2 FQGTGA, per germline. V dropped 1 base and J dropped 0; count of bases not matched to a gene: 4. The CDR3 runs to 16 residues. Written as DNA, the CDR3 is TGTGCCAGCAGCTTAATGGCGGGAGCTAGCACAGATACGCAGTATTTT. Protein product: CASSLMAGASTDTQYF.

The V call is TRBV6-1, the J call TRBJ2-7, with 7 nucleotides matching TRBD1. With V trimmed by 3 bases and J by 3 bases, 8 bases remained unmatched. Germline V gene sequence: CDR1 MNHNS, CDR2 SASEGT. This CDR3 is built from 15 residues. The CDR3 here is CASSETTGVGYEQYF. CDR3 nucleotides: TGTGCCAGCAGTGAGACAACAGGGGTTGGCTACGAGCAGTACTTC.

This clone was observed a single time. The V call is TRBV6-1, the J call TRBJ2-1; D might be TRBD1 or TRBD2, each matching 5 bases. Germline CDR1 MNHNS, CDR2 SASEGT. Trimming shortened V by 3 bases and J by 3 bases, and 9 bases separated the two germline ends. This CDR3 spans 14 amino acids. The CDR3 protein is CASSEGPLYNEQFF. The CDR3 region has the DNA TGTGCCAGCAGTGAGGGACCCCTCTACAATGAGCAGTTCTTC.

This chain links TRBV29-1 with TRBJ1-2; no reliable D call. The CDR3 totals 12 residues. CDR1 and CDR2 from the germline V gene are SQVTM and ANQGSEA. Trimming stripped 3 bases from V and 6 bases from J, with 11 bases between. CDR3 loop: CSVETNGDGYTF. As DNA, the CDR3 is TGCAGCGTTGAGACCAACGGGGATGGCTACACCTTC.

The chain employs TRBV5-6 and TRBJ1-1; D may be TRBD1 (5 bases). CDR1 and CDR2 from the germline V gene are SGHDT and YYEEEE. This CDR3 contains 16 residues. Deletions cut 1 base from V and 1 base from J, with 14 bases between. Here the CDR3 DNA reads TGTGCCAGCAGCTTGCCCGGGGGTTGGACGAACACTGAAGCTTTCTTT. Its protein is CASSLPGGWTNTEAFF.

This chain links TRBV11-2 with TRBJ2-1; no definite D call. Looked up from germline, CDR1 is SGHAT and CDR2 is FQNNGV. V was pared by 2 bases and J by 6 bases, with 11 bases between. This CDR3 has 14 residues. CDR3 sequence (DNA): TGTGCCAGCAGCTTATCGGAGAGAGGCAATGAGCAGTTCTTC. Translation gives CASSLSERGNEQFF.

The V call is TRBV10-3, the J call TRBJ1-5, with 9 bases matching TRBD1. Germline CDR1 and CDR2: ENHRY and SYGVKD. CDR3 length equals 14 residues. After removal of 8 bases from V and 6 bases from J, the junction contained 8 bases not matched to a gene. CDR3 region: CAIHTGQGSQPQHF. The DNA of the CDR3 is TGTGCCATCCATACCGGACAGGGGAGTCAGCCCCAGCATTTT.

The rearrangement uses TRBV18 and TRBJ2-7; no reliable D call. The V gene's germline CDR1 is KGHSH and CDR2 LQKENI. The CDR3 covers 13 residues. The V end lost 1 base, the J end lost 2 bases, and 6 bases lay between the germline ends. The CDR3 coding sequence is TGTGCCAGCTCACCACAGGGAACCTACGAGCAGTACTTC. Its protein is CASSPQGTYEQYF.

The J gene is TRBJ2-1, the V gene TRBV5-4, with TRBD2 matching 7 bases. CDR1 SGHNT and CDR2 YYREEE come from the germline V gene (reference sequence). This CDR3 comprises 15 residues. The trim removed 1 base at V and 4 bases at J, leaving 5 bases unmatched. In DNA form, the CDR3 reads TGTGCCAGCAGCTTGTCTGCGGGAGAGTACAATGAGCAGTTCTTC. This gives the protein CASSLSAGEYNEQFF.

This clone has just one count. J is TRBJ2-7 and V is TRBV11-2; tentatively, D is TRBD2 (6 bases). Germline-derived CDR1 and CDR2 are SGHAT and FQNNGV. The CDR3 runs to 13 residues. Trimming left V 11 bases short and J 1 base short, with 15 bases between. CDR3 protein: CAGYRDSSYEQYF. CDR3 DNA: TGTGCCGGATACCGGGACTCTTCCTACGAGCAGTACTTC.

The chain recombines TRBV9 with TRBJ2-3; D gene unclear. The CDR3 extends over 15 amino acids. Germline V gene data show CDR1 as SGDLS and CDR2 as YYNGEE. V was cut by 0 bases and J by 3 bases, with 11 bases left in between. The CDR3 nucleotides read TGTGCCAGCAGCGTAGCGGGCCCCCCTACAGATACGCAGTATTTT. Translated: CASSVAGPPTDTQYF.

V usage is TRBV7-6 and J usage is TRBJ2-5; 10 nucleotides agree with TRBD2. J lost 6 bases, V lost 1 base, and 5 bases had no gene match. Germline CDR1 and CDR2: SGHVS and FNYEAQ. This CDR3 has 15 amino acids. The CDR3 reads CASSLGSGGSKTQYF. The CDR3 region has the DNA TGTGCCAGCAGCTTAGGTAGCGGGGGGTCTAAGACCCAGTACTTC.

In this sample, this clone turned up once. The genes are TRBV7-9 and TRBJ2-6; no clear D. V lost 7 bases and J 1 base, leaving 11 bases between the germline ends. The CDR3 extends over 15 amino acids. CDR1 SEHNR and CDR2 FQNEAQ come from the germline V gene (reference sequence). CDR3 sequence reads: CASTTIESGANVLTF. In DNA, the CDR3 is TGTGCCAGCACTACTATTGAATCTGGGGCCAACGTCCTGACTTTC.

This rearrangement joins TRBV5-1 to TRBJ2-5, with 14 bases identical to TRBD2. The CDR3 consists of 18 residues. Losses at the gene ends were 1 base for V and 2 bases for J; bases not matched to a gene: 7. Germline V lookup: CDR1 SGHRS, CDR2 YFSETQ. This CDR3 is CASSLLPGLAGVQETQYF. The CDR3 nucleotides read TGCGCCAGCAGCTTGCTGCCGGGACTAGCGGGAGTTCAAGAGACCCAGTACTTC.

V usage is TRBV11-2 and J usage is TRBJ2-1; D not certain. The length of the CDR3 is 14 residues. CDR1 is SGHAT, CDR2 FQNNGV, per germline. Trimming shortened V by 0 bases and J by 5 bases, and 8 bases separated the two germline ends. CDR3 sequence reads: CASSLDLPNNEQFF. Here the CDR3 DNA reads TGTGCCAGCAGCTTAGATCTTCCGAACAATGAGCAGTTCTTC.